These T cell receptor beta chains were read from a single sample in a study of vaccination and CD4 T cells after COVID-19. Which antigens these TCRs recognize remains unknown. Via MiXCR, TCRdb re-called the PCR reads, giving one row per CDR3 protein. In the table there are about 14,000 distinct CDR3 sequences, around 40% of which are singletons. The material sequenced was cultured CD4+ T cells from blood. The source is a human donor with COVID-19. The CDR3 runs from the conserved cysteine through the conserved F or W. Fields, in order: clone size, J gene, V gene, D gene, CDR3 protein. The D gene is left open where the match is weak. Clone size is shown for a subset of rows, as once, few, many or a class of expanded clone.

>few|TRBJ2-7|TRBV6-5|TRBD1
CASSSGQGGGYEQYF
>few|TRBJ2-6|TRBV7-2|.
CASSLAFRFGSPSGANVLTF
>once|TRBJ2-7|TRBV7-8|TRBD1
CASSLGDRDYEQYF
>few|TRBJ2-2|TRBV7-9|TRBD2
CASSSRGGGSGELFF
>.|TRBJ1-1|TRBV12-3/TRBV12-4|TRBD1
CASSWGQGYTEAFF
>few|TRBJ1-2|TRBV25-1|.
CASSERARFYGYTF
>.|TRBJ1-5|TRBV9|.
CASSVARPGHNQPQHF
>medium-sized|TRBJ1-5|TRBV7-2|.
CASSAVVRGQPQHF
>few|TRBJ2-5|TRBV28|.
CASRPQAAGQETQYF
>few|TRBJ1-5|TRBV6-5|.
CASSYPTKGQPQHF
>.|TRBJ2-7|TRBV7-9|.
CASSEVGSKQYF
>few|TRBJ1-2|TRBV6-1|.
CASTLPGRGYTF
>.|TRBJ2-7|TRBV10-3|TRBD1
CASSYGQGAYEQYF
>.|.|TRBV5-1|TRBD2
CASSLASGGATETQYF
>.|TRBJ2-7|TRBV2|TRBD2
CASNGVAGWDEQYF
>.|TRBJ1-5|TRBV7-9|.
CASSKGQLSSQPQHF
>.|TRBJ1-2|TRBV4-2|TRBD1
CASSRTGEGGYTF
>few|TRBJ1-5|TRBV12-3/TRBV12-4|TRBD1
CASSTGTGFSRPQHF
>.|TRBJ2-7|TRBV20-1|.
CSATGTNTYEQYF
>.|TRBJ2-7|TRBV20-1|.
CSGIADSLREQYF
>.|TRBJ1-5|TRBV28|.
CATLKPDYNQPQHF
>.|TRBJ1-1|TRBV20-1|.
CSARTGGGNTEAFF
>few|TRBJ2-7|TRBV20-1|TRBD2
CSAQGLAPHEQYF
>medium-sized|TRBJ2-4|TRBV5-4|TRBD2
CASGIAGNKNIQYF
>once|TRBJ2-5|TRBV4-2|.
CASSQIEGQETQYF
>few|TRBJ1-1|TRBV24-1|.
CATSDSYRARAFF
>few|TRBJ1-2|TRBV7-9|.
CASSFNRDGYTF
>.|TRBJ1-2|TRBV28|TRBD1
CAIKRDRPDYGYTF
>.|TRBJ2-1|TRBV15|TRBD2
CATSRVTGGYNEQFF
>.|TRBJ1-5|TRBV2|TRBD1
CASSRDRGNQPQHF
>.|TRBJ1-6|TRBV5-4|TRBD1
CASSQGSTGGGSPLHF
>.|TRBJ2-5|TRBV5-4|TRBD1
CASRPQGASQETQYF
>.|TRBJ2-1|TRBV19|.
CASSTSSQGSLNNEQFF
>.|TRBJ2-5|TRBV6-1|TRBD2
CASSELAGLETQYF
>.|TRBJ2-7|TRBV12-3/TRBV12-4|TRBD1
CASSKGTDYEQYF
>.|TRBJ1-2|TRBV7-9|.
CASSLHTTTDYGYTF
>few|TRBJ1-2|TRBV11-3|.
CASSSGAQGGYTF
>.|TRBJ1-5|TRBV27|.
CASRAGQGGPQHF
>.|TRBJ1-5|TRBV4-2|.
CASSQRVGGANSNQPQHF
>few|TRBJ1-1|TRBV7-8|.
CASSQVGSGAEAFF
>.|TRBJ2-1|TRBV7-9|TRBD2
CASSQLAGYPNEQFF
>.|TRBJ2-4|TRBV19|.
CASSIRGFGAKNIQYF
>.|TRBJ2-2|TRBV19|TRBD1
CASSPDRTNTGELFF
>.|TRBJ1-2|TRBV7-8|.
CASSLGTARKSNHGYTF
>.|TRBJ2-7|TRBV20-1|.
CSASGTPPTPYEQYF
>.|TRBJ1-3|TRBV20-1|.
CSARRGASGNTIYF
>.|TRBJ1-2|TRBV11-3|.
CASSLTPGDGYTF
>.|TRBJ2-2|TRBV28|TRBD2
CASSPPVAGVANTGELFF
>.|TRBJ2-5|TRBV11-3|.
CASSRRETQYF
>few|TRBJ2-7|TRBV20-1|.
CSATGQGLTYEQYF